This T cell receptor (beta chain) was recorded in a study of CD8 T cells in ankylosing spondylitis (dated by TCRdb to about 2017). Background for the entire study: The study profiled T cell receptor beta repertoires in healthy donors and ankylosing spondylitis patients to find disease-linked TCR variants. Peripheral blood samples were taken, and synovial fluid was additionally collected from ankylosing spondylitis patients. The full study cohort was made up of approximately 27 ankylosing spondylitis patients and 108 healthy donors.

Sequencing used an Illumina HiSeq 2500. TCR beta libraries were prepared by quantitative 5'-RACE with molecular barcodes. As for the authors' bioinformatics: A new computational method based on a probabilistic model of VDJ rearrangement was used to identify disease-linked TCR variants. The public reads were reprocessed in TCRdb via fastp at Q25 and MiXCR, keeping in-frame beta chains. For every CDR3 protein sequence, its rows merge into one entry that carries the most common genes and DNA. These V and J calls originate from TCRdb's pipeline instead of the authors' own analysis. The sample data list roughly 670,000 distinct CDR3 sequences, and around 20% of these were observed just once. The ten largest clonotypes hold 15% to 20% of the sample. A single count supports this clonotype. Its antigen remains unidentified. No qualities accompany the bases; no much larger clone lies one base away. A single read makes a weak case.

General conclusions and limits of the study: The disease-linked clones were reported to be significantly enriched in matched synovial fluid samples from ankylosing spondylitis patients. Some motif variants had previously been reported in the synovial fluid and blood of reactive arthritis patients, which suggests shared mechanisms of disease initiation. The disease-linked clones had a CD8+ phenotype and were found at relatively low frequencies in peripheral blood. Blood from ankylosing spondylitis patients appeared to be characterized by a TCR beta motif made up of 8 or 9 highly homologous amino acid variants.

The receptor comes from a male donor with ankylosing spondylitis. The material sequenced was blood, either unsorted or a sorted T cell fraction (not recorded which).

The encoded CDR3 is CSALPGEETQYF. The DNA is TGCAGTGCTCTTCCAGGGGAAGAGACCCAGTACTTC. The sequence links TRBV20-1 to TRBJ2-5, with TRBD1 tentatively as D gene (6 bases match). A distance of 10 bases separates the germline ends of V and J, which lose 5 bases and 3 bases respectively. Reading from cysteine to phenylalanine, the CDR3 counts 12 amino acids. The CDR3 DNA has 36 bases and is translated from base 1. CDR1 and CDR2 are drawn from the germline V gene (reference sequence): DFQATT, SNEGSKA.